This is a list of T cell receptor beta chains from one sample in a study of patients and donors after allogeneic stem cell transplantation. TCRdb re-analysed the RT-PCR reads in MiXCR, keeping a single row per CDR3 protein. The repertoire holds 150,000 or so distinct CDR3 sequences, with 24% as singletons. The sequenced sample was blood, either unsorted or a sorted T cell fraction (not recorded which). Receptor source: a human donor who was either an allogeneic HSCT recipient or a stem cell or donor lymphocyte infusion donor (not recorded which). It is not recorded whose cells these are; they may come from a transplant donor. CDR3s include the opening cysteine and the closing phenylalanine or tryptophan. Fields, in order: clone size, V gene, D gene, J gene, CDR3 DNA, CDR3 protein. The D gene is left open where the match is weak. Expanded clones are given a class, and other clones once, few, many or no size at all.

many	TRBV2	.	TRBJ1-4	TGTGCCAGCAGCGCTCCAGAAAAACTGTTTTTT	CASSAPEKLFF
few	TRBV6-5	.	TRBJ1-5	TGTGCCAGCAGTTACTCCCACAATCAGCCCCAGCATTTT	CASSYSHNQPQHF
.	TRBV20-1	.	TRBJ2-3	TGCAGTGCCGCTAGCATACGGCTACACACAGATACGCAGTATTTT	CSAASIRLHTDTQYF
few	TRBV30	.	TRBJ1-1	TGTGCCTGGAGTATCAGAGACACTGAGGCTTTCTTT	CAWSIRDTEAFF
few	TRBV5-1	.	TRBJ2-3	TGTGCCAGCTCCCTGGGAGGGGGAACAGATACGCAGTATTTT	CASSLGGGTDTQYF
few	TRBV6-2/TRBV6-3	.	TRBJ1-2	TGTGCCAGCAGTCCCCACAGGGTCCATGGCTACACCTTC	CASSPHRVHGYTF
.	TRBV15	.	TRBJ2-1	TGTGCCACCAGCAGGGGACCGTACAATGAGCAGTTCTTC	CATSRGPYNEQFF
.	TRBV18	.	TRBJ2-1	TGTGCCAGCTCACTGAAAAGTGAGCAGTTCTTC	CASSLKSEQFF
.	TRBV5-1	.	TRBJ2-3	TGCGCCAGCAGCTTGGAACTAGACCTCACAGATACGCAGTATTTT	CASSLELDLTDTQYF
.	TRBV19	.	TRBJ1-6	TGTGCCAGTACCCCCGGGTTTTATAATTCACCCCTCCACTTT	CASTPGFYNSPLHF
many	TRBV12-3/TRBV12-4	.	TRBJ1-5	TGTGCCAGCAGGTTGGCGGGGAATCAGCCCCAGCATTTT	CASRLAGNQPQHF
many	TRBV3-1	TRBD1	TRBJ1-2	TGTGCCAGCAGCCCTCTGACAGGGGTCGGCTATGGCTACACCTTC	CASSPLTGVGYGYTF
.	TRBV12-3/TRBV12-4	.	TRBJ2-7	TGTGCCAGCAGTGAACCGGGACTCGTCTACGAGCAGTACTTC	CASSEPGLVYEQYF
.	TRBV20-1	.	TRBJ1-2	TGCAGTGCTAGAGATTCGGAGGGCCCCTCCGATGGCTACACCTTC	CSARDSEGPSDGYTF
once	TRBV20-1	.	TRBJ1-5	TGCAGTGCCGGACATAATAGCAATCAGCCCCAGCATTTT	CSAGHNSNQPQHF
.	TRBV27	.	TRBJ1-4	TGTGCCAGCAGTTCTTTGGGGCAGGGTGATGAAAAACTGTTTTTT	CASSSLGQGDEKLFF
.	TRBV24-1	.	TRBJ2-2	TGTGCCACCAGCCCTGGGGGCCCGGGCACCGGGGAGCTGTTTTTT	CATSPGGPGTGELFF
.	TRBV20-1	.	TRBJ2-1	TGCAGTGCTAGAGATTCTAGTAGAAACAATGAGCAGTTCTTC	CSARDSSRNNEQFF
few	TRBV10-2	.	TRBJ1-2	TGCGCCGTCACAGATCAAGCTAACTATGGCTACACCTTC	CAVTDQANYGYTF
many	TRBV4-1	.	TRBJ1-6	TGCGCCAGCAGAAGTTCTGAATTCTCCTATAATTCACCCCTCCACTTT	CASRSSEFSYNSPLHF
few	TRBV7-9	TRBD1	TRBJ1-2	TGTGCCAGCAGCTTAGGTCCGGGACAGGACTACACCTTC	CASSLGPGQDYTF
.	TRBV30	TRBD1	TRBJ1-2	TGTGCCTCCGACAGGGGGTATGGCTACACCTTC	CASDRGYGYTF
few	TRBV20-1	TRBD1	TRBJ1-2	TGCAGTGCCCCGATCTCCCGGGACAGTTATGGCTACACCTTC	CSAPISRDSYGYTF
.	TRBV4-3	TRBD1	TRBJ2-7	TGCGCCAGCAGCCCGACGACAGGGGAGTCCTACGAGCAGTACTTC	CASSPTTGESYEQYF
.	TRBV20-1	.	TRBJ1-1	TGCAGTGCAGGGATCTTAGGGAAAATGAACACTGAAGCTTTCTTT	CSAGILGKMNTEAFF
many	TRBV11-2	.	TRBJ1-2	TGTGCCAGCAGCTTCGGGGGTTCGGGCTACACCTTC	CASSFGGSGYTF
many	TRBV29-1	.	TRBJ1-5	TGCAGCGTTGAAGCAGGGGACGGTCAGCCCCAGCATTTT	CSVEAGDGQPQHF
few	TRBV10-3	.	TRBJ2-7	TGTGCCATCAGGGAGAACTACGAGCAGTACTTC	CAIRENYEQYF